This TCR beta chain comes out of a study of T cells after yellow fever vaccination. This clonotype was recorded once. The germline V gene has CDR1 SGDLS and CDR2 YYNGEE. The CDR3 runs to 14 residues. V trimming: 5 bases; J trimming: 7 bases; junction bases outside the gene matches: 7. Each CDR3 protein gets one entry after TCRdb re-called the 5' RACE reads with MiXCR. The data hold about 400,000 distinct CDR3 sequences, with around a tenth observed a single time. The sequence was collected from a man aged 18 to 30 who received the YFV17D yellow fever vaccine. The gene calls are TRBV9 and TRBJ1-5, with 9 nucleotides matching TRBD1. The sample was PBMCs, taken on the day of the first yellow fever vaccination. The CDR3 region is CASSEQGARQPQHF. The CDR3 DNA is TGTGCCAGCAGTGAACAGGGGGCAAGGCAGCCCCAGCATTTT.